This T cell receptor beta chain comes out of a study of cytomegalovirus exposure and HLA in healthy donors. Regarding the study as a whole: Altogether, 164 TCR beta chains were recorded as cytomegalovirus-associated. A classifier reportedly called cytomegalovirus status with high sensitivity and specificity. Some public TCRs appeared in many individuals, while most sequences were rare.

With regard to this clone: Its antigen is still unknown.

The CDR3 totals 14 residues. Per germline, CDR1 KGHSH and CDR2 LQKENI. Trimming stripped 4 bases from V and 3 bases from J, with 13 bases between. The study drew the donors from its approximately 120-subject validation cohort, separate from the approximately 690-subject first cohort. TCRdb's table, derived via immunoSEQ multiplex PCR, lists solely in-frame clones and lacks some. The repertoire consists of fewer than 250,000 clones, with about nine tenths occurring once and the leading ten covering roughly 2%. The sequence came from a woman aged 18 to 35 in good health and CMV-seropositive. The V call is TRBV18, the J call TRBJ2-7; D gene unclear. Sequencing was performed on PBMCs. CDR3 sequence (DNA): TGTGCCAGCTCACTCCGGGTAATGGTCTACGAGCAGTACTTC. It codes for CASSLRVMVYEQYF.